A selection of T cell receptor beta chains follows, all from one sample in a study of shared clonotypes between healthy human individuals. Sequencing was performed with immunoSEQ multiplex PCR; in TCRdb, only in-frame clones are kept and a portion is missing. Seen here are about 2 million clones, about 95% observed once, and the top ten hold around 1.2%. The sequenced material came from naive CD8+ T cells sorted from blood. All receptors derive from a young man in good health. The CDR3 runs from the conserved cysteine through the conserved F or W. Each record gives: D gene, J gene, clone size, CDR3 length, V gene, CDR3 protein, CDR3 DNA. The D gene is left open where the match is weak. Clone size is shown for a subset of rows, as once, few, many or a class of expanded clone.

.	TRBJ1-2	.	13	TRBV10-3	CAISESPRRGYTF	TGTGCCATCAGTGAGTCCCCGAGGCGTGGCTACACCTTC
.	TRBJ2-6	.	13	TRBV30	CASVVSGANVLTF	TGTGCCTCGGTAGTCTCTGGGGCCAACGTCCTGACTTTC
.	TRBJ2-3	.	16	TRBV27	CASSLSGGGETDTQYF	TGTGCCAGCAGTTTATCGGGGGGTGGGGAAACAGATACGCAGTATTTT
.	TRBJ1-4	.	11	TRBV7-9	CASSRGRELFF	TGTGCCAGCAGTAGGGGGAGGGAACTGTTTTTT
TRBD2	TRBJ2-1	.	17	TRBV11-3	CASSTQEGLAGYNEQFF	TGTGCCAGCAGCACTCAAGAGGGACTAGCGGGCTACAATGAGCAGTTCTTC
.	TRBJ1-2	once	14	TRBV9	CASSVGGTSYGYTF	TGTGCCAGCAGCGTGGGGGGGACTTCCTATGGCTACACCTTC
.	TRBJ2-7	.	14	TRBV14	CASSQQGSPYEQYF	TGTGCCAGCAGCCAACAGGGGTCACCCTACGAGCAGTACTTC
.	TRBJ2-7	.	19	TRBV6-4	CASSDSGLLIASIAYEQYF	TGTGCCAGCAGTGACTCGGGGTTGCTTATAGCGAGTATTGCCTACGAGCAGTACTTC
TRBD1	TRBJ2-7	.	14	TRBV4-1	CASSQGQGIYEQYF	TGCGCCAGCAGCCAGGGACAGGGGATCTACGAGCAGTACTTC
.	TRBJ1-2	.	15	TRBV6-1	CASSLGVGHSDGYTF	TGTGCCAGCAGCCTAGGGGTGGGCCATTCGGATGGCTACACCTTC
TRBD2	TRBJ2-7	.	13	TRBV5-6	CASSRGGPYEQYF	TGTGCCAGCAGCCGCGGGGGGCCCTACGAGCAGTACTTC
TRBD1	TRBJ1-2	.	13	TRBV30	CAWSAGQMYGYTF	TGTGCCTGGAGCGCGGGACAGATGTATGGCTACACCTTC
TRBD1	TRBJ2-7	.	15	TRBV7-2	CASSVWSAGGYEQYF	TGTGCCAGCAGCGTTTGGAGTGCAGGGGGCTACGAGCAGTACTTC
.	TRBJ1-3	.	18	TRBV28	CASSPGELRDNSGNTIYF	TGTGCCAGCAGTCCTGGCGAGCTCCGGGACAACTCTGGAAACACCATATATTTT
TRBD2	TRBJ2-1	.	18	TRBV7-2	CASSLIGVAGESYNEQFF	TGTGCCAGCAGCTTAATAGGGGTAGCGGGAGAGTCCTACAATGAGCAGTTCTTC
.	TRBJ1-3	.	17	TRBV10-1	CAIAGCLQGSSGNTIYF	TGCGCCATTGCGGGTTGCCTCCAGGGCAGCTCTGGAAACACCATATATTTT
TRBD1	TRBJ1-2	.	16	TRBV9	CASSAWDSESLRGYTF	TGTGCCAGCAGCGCATGGGACAGCGAGTCTCTTAGGGGCTACACCTTC
TRBD1	TRBJ1-1	.	16	TRBV7-9	CASSQTGGRSNTEAFF	TGTGCCAGCAGCCAGACAGGGGGACGGTCGAACACTGAAGCTTTCTTT
.	TRBJ1-4	.	15	TRBV6-5	CASSPTGPPGEKLFF	TGTGCCAGCAGCCCCACAGGACCCCCTGGGGAAAAACTGTTTTTT
.	TRBJ2-2	.	11	TRBV30	CAWSLTGELFF	TGTGCCTGGAGCCTTACCGGGGAGCTGTTTTTT
.	TRBJ2-2	.	13	TRBV2	CASSEVFTGELFF	TGTGCCAGCAGTGAAGTCTTCACCGGGGAGCTGTTTTTT
.	TRBJ2-3	.	15	TRBV10-3	CAISEAGPTADTQYF	TGTGCCATCAGTGAGGCGGGACCGACCGCAGATACGCAGTATTTT
.	TRBJ1-2	.	14	TRBV27	CASSPVGANYGYTF	TGTGCCAGCTCTCCAGTGGGGGCCAACTATGGCTACACCTTC
.	TRBJ1-1	.	16	TRBV27	CASSLGQGAWYTEAFF	TGTGCCAGCAGTTTAGGCCAGGGTGCATGGTACACTGAAGCTTTCTTT
TRBD2	TRBJ2-2	.	15	TRBV4-2	CASSQEWEGPGELFF	TGTGCCAGCAGCCAAGAATGGGAGGGTCCCGGGGAGCTGTTTTTT
.	TRBJ1-2	.	13	TRBV6-1	CAGRGFTNYGYTF	TGTGCGGGCCGAGGGTTTACTAACTATGGCTACACCTTC
.	TRBJ2-2	once	13	TRBV6-1	CATWESTAGELFF	TGTGCCACTTGGGAGTCCACCGCCGGGGAGCTGTTTTTT
TRBD2	TRBJ2-7	.	15	TRBV7-6	CASSWAAGGIGEQYF	TGTGCCAGCAGCTGGGCTGCGGGAGGAATCGGCGAGCAGTACTTC
.	TRBJ1-1	.	15	TRBV4-1	CASSHTGTAGTEAFF	TGCGCCAGCAGCCACACCGGGACGGCGGGGACTGAAGCTTTCTTT
.	TRBJ2-7	.	16	TRBV7-8	CASSLYLRGDSYEQYF	TGTGCCAGCAGCTTATACCTTCGGGGAGACTCCTACGAGCAGTACTTC
TRBD2	TRBJ2-7	.	15	TRBV5-4	CASSHTSGSSYEQYF	TGTGCCAGCAGCCATACTAGCGGGAGCTCCTACGAGCAGTACTTC
.	TRBJ2-7	.	15	TRBV10-3	CAISRTGVSSYEQYF	TGTGCCATCAGCCGGACGGGGGTTAGCTCCTACGAGCAGTACTTC
.	TRBJ1-1	.	14	TRBV4-1	CASSQDSEHTEAFF	TGCGCCAGCAGCCAAGATTCTGAGCACACTGAAGCTTTCTTT
.	TRBJ1-4	.	15	TRBV18	CASSPPGTTNEKLFF	TGTGCCAGCTCACCACCGGGAACAACTAATGAAAAACTGTTTTTT
TRBD2	TRBJ2-1	.	15	TRBV4-3	CASSHTSDSYNEQFF	TGCGCCAGCAGCCACACTAGCGACTCCTACAATGAGCAGTTCTTC
TRBD1	TRBJ2-1	.	15	TRBV11-1	CASSWGQENYNEQFF	TGTGCCAGCAGCTGGGGACAGGAGAATTACAATGAGCAGTTCTTC
TRBD1	TRBJ2-7	.	15	TRBV5-4	CASSEGQGRSYEQYF	TGTGCCAGCAGCGAGGGACAGGGGAGGTCCTACGAGCAGTACTTC
TRBD1	TRBJ1-3	.	16	TRBV28	CASKGQAERNGNTIYF	TGTGCCAGTAAGGGACAGGCGGAACGTAACGGAAACACCATATATTTT
TRBD1	TRBJ1-1	.	13	TRBV29-1	CSVDRGGNTEAFF	TGCAGCGTGGACAGGGGAGGGAACACTGAAGCTTTCTTT
.	TRBJ2-1	.	13	TRBV6-5	CASSYGGYNEQFF	TGTGCCAGCAGTTATGGGGGATACAATGAGCAGTTCTTC